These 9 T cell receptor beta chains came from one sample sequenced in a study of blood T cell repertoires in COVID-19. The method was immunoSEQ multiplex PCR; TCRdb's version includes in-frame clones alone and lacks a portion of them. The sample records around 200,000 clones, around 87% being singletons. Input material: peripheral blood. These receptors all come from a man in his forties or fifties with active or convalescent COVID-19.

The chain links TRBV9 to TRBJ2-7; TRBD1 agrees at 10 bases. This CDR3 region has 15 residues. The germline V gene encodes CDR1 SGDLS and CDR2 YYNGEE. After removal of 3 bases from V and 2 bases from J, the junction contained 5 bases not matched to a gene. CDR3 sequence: CASSDGDRGAYEQYF. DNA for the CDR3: TGTGCCAGCAGCGACGGGGACAGGGGAGCCTACGAGCAGTACTTC. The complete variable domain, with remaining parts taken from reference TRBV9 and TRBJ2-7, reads DSGVTQTPKHLITATGQRVTLRCSPRSGDLSVYWYQQSLDQGLQFLIQYYNGEERAKGNILERFSAQQFPDLHSELNLSSLELGDSALYFCASSDGDRGAYEQYFGPGTRLTVT.

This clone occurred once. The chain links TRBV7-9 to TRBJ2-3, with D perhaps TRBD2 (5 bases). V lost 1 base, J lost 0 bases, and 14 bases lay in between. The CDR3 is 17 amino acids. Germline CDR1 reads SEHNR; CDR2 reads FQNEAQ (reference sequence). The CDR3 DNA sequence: TGTGCCAGCAGCTTAGAATCCGGCGGGCCAAGCACAGATACGCAGTATTTT. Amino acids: CASSLESGGPSTDTQYF.

This CDR3 is CAWQTGENSNQPQHF. The CDR3 DNA reads as TGTGCCTGGCAGACAGGGGAAAATAGCAATCAGCCCCAGCATTTT. The chain couples TRBV30 to TRBJ1-5; TRBD1 matches 8 bases. Germline V gives CDR1 GTSNPN, CDR2 SVGIG (reference sequence). The CDR3 is 15 amino acids. Trimming removed 5 bases from V and 0 bases from J; junction bases left unmatched: 6.

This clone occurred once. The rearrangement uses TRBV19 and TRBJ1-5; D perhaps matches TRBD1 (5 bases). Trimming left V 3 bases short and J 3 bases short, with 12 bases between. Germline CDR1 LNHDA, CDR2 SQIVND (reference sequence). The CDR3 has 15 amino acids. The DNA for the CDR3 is TGTGCCAGTAGTATCGGGGGGGAGACCAATCAGCCCCAGCATTTT. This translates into CASSIGGETNQPQHF.

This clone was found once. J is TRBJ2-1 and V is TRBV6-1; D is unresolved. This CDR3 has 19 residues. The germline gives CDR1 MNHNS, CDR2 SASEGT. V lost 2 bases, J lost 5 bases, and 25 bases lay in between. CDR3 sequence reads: CASSELVSRFQPPHNEQFF. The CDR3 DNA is TGTGCCAGCAGTGAATTGGTCTCCCGGTTCCAACCCCCTCACAATGAGCAGTTCTTC.

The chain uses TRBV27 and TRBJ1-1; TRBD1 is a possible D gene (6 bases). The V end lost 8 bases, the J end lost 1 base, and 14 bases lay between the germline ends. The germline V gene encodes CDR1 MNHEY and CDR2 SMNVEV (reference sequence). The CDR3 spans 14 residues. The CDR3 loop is CASHSRGGNTEAFF. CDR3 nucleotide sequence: TGTGCCAGCCATAGCAGGGGCGGGAACACTGAAGCTTTCTTT.

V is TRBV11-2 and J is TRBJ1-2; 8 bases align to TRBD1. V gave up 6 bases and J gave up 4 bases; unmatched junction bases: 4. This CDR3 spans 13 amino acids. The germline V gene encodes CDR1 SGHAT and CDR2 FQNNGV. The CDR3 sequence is CASRGQAGYGYTF. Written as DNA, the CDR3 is TGTGCCAGCAGGGGACAGGCAGGCTATGGCTACACCTTC.

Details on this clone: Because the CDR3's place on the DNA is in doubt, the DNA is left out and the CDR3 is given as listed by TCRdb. The CDR3 region is CASSSSDREQPQHF. The rearrangement links TRBV28 to TRBJ1-5; whether TRBD1, the table's D call, matches the DNA was not checked. The CDR3 is 14 residues long, counting both termini. Germline assignment: CDR1 MDHEN and CDR2 SYDVKM.

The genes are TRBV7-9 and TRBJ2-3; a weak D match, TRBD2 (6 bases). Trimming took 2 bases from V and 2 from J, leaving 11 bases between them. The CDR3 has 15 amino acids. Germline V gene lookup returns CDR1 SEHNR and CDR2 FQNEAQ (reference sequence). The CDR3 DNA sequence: TGTGCCAGCAGCTTAAGGCGGGGCCCCACAGATACGCAGTATTTT. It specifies CASSLRRGPTDTQYF. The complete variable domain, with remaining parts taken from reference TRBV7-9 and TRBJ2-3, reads DTGVSQNPRHKITKRGQNVTFRCDPISEHNRLYWYRQTLGQGPEFLTYFQNEAQLEKSRLLSDRFSAERPKGSFSTLEIQRTEQGDSAMYLCASSLRRGPTDTQYFGPGTRLTVL.